This is a list of T cell receptor beta chains from one sample in a study of technical replicates of blood from several donors. Libraries were prepared by immunoSEQ multiplex PCR; TCRdb keeps only in-frame clonotypes and omits some of them. The sample lists under 90,000 clones; around 94% were seen once. Sample: T cells isolated from PBMCs. The receptor source for this set is a human donor in good health. Both conserved end residues are part of each CDR3. D genes are given only for firm matches.

D gene	V gene	J gene	CDR3 DNA	CDR3 protein
.	TRBV28	TRBJ1-3	.	CASSSSDRGTGNTIYF
.	TRBV9	TRBJ1-6	TGTGCCAGCAGCGTAGGTCGGGACAAATATAATTCACCCCTCCACTTT	CASSVGRDKYNSPLHF
.	TRBV5-1	TRBJ2-7	TGCGCCAGCAGCTTGGGCCTGACTCGGCCCTCCTACGAGCAGTACTTC	CASSLGLTRPSYEQYF
TRBD2	TRBV27	TRBJ2-1	TGTGCCAGCAGTGTATTGTCTAGCGGGAGTGAGCAGTTCTTC	CASSVLSSGSEQFF
TRBD1	TRBV5-1	TRBJ2-7	TGCGCCAGCAGCGTGACAGGGGTTAGCGAGCAGTACTTC	CASSVTGVSEQYF
TRBD2	TRBV5-5	TRBJ2-4	TGTGCCAGCAGCTTGCTCTTTTTGAGGGAGGGCAGAAACATTCAGTACTTC	CASSLLFLREGRNIQYF
TRBD1	TRBV9	TRBJ1-2	TGTGCCAGCAGCGTAGTGGGGACAGGCACTGGCTACACCTTC	CASSVVGTGTGYTF
.	TRBV2	TRBJ1-2	TGTGCCAGCAGTCAGAGCACCGGGGGCTACACCTTC	CASSQSTGGYTF
.	TRBV4-1	TRBJ2-1	TGCGCCAGCAGCCCATGGGGGCAGCAATACAATGAGCAGTTCTTC	CASSPWGQQYNEQFF
.	TRBV7-6	TRBJ2-6	TGTGCCAGCAGCTTATTGCAGGGAGGAAATGGGGCCAACGTCCTGACTTTC	CASSLLQGGNGANVLTF
.	TRBV6-5	TRBJ2-2	TGTGCCAGCACCCCCGGGGCGAACACCGGGGAGCTGTTTTTT	CASTPGANTGELFF
.	TRBV29-1	TRBJ2-1	TGCAGCGTTGAAGACTACCCGAGGGACAATGAGCAGTTCTTC	CSVEDYPRDNEQFF
TRBD2	TRBV9	TRBJ2-5	TGTGCCAGCAGCCCAACTAGCGGACAAGAGACCCAGTACTTC	CASSPTSGQETQYF
.	TRBV9	TRBJ2-5	TGTGCCAGCAGCGTAGTTGACAGCGCCGCGGGGGAGACCCAGTACTTC	CASSVVDSAAGETQYF
.	TRBV28	TRBJ2-2	TGTGCCAGCAGTAACATTGACAGGGAGGCCGGGGAGCTGTTTTTT	CASSNIDREAGELFF
TRBD2	TRBV28	TRBJ2-3	TGTGCCAGCAGTTATAGCGGGAGGGACACAGATACGCAGTATTTT	CASSYSGRDTDTQYF